This T cell receptor (beta chain) emerged from a study of radiation and T cells in renal cell carcinoma. Clones were read by immunoSEQ multiplex PCR, and TCRdb kept only the in-frame ones, dropping some. The table has tens of thousands of clones, 70% to 90% seen once. Time point specified: blood 2 weeks post-SBRT. The sample's treatment: 15 Gy SBRT to primary tumor, nephrectomy 4 weeks later. Trimming cost V 1 base and J 6 bases, with 13 bases left between them. CDR3 length equals 15 residues. Germline V gene lookup returns CDR1 SGHDN and CDR2 FVKESK. The source of this sequence is a woman aged 45-60 years with renal cell carcinoma. The source was blood, collected from a patient whose treatment included radiotherapy and nephrectomy. The chain is built from TRBV14 and TRBJ1-5; maybe TRBD1 (5 bases). CDR3 nucleotide sequence: TGTGCCAGCAGCCAAGGCGGCACGGGGACTCAGCCCCAGCATTTT. This encodes CASSQGGTGTQPQHF.